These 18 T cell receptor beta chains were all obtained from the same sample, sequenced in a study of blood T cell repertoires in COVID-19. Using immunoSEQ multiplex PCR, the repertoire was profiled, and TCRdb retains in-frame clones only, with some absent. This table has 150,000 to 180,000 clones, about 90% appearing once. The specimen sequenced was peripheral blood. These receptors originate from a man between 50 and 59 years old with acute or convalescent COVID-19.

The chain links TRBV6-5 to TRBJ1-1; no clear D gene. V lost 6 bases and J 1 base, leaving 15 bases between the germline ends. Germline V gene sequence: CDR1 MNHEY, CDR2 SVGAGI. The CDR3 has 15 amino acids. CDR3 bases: TGTGCCAGCAGCCGCTTAGTGGGAGCGAACACTGAAGCTTTCTTT. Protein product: CASSRLVGANTEAFF.

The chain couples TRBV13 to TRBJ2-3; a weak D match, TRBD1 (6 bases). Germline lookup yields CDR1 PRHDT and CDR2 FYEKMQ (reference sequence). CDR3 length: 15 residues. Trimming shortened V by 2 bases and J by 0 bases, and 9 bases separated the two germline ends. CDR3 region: CASSLYQGSTDTQYF. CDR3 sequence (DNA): TGTGCCAGCAGCTTATACCAGGGGAGCACAGATACGCAGTATTTT.

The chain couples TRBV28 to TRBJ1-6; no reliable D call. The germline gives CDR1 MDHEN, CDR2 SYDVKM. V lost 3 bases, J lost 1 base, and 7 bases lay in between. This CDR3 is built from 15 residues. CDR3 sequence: CASSFVRSYNSPLHF. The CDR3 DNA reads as TGTGCCAGCAGTTTTGTGCGGTCCTATAATTCACCCCTCCACTTT.

The CDR3, as DNA: TGTGCCAGCAGAATGGACAGGGCTTTAAATCAGCCCCAGCATTTT. Its translation is CASRMDRALNQPQHF. The chain recombines TRBV2 with TRBJ1-5; the match to TRBD1 covers 8 bases. CDR3 size: 15 residues. Per the germline V gene, CDR1 is SNHLY and CDR2 is FYNNEI. J was trimmed by 4 bases and V by 6 bases; bases with no gene match: 8.

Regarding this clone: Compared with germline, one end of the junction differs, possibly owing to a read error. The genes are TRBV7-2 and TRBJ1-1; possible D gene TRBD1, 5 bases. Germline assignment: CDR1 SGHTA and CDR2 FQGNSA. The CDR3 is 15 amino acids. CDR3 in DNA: TGTGCCAGCAGCTCGCAGGGAGGGGTGAAAACTGAAGCTTTCTTT. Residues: CASSSQGGVKTEAFF.

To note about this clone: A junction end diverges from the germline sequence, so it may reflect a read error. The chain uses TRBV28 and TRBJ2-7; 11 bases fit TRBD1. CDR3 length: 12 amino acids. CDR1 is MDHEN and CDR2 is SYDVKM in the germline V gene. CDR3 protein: CASSLGTGGPSF. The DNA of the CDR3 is TGTGCCAGCAGTTTGGGGACAGGGGGGCCCAGTTTC.

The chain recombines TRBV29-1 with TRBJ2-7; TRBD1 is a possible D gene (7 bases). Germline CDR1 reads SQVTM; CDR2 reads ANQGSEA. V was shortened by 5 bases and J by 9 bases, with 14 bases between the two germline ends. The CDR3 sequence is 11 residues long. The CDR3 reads CSVLGQEGQYF. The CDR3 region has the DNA TGCAGCGTTCTCGGACAGGAGGGGCAGTACTTC.

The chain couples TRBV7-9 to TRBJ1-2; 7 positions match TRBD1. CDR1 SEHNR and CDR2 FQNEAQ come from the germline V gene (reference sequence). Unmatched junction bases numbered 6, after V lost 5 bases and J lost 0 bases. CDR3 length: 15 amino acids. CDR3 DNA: TGTGCCAGCAGCCTCCGGGACAGCACTAACTATGGCTACACCTTC. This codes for CASSLRDSTNYGYTF.

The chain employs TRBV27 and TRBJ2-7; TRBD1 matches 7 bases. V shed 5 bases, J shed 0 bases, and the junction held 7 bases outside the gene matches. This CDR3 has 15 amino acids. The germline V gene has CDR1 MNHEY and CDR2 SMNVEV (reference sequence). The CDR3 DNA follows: TGTGCCAGCAGTCCTAGACAGGGTAGCTCCTACGAGCAGTACGTC. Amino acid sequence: CASSPRQGSSYEQYV.

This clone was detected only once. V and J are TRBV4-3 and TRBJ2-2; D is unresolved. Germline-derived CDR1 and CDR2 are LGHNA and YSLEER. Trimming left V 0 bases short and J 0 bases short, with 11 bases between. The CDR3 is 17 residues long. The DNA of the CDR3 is TGCGCCAGCAGCCAAGATCACTATCGACCGAACACCGGGGAGCTGTTTTTT. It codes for CASSQDHYRPNTGELFF.

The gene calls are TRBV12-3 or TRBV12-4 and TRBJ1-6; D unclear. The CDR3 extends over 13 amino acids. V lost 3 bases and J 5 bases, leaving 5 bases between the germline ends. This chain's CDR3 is CASSFGDNSPLHF. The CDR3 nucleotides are TGTGCCAGCAGTTTTGGAGATAATTCACCCCTCCACTTT.

This CDR3 is CASSYFAGGVETQYF. CDR3 in DNA: TGTGCCAGCAGTTACTTTGCGGGGGGGGTGGAGACCCAGTACTTC. The V and J genes are TRBV6-5 and TRBJ2-5; 9 bases fit TRBD2. Unmatched junction bases numbered 5, after V lost 1 base and J lost 5 bases. CDR3 length: 15 residues. Germline V CDR1 and CDR2: MNHEY, SVGAGI.

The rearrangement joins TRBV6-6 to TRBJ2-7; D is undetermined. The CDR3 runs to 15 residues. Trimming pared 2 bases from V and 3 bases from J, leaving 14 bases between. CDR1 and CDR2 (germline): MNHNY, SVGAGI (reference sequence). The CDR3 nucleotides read TGTGCCAGCAGTTACGGAATTCAGGATATCTACGAGCAGTACGTC. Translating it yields CASSYGIQDIYEQYV.

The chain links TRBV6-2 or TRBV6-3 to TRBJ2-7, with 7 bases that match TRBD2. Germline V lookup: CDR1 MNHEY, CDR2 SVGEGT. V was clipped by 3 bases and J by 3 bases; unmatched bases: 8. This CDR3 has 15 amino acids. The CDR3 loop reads CASSYTLAEGYEQYF. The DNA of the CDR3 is TGTGCCAGCAGTTATACGCTAGCGGAAGGCTACGAGCAGTACTTC.

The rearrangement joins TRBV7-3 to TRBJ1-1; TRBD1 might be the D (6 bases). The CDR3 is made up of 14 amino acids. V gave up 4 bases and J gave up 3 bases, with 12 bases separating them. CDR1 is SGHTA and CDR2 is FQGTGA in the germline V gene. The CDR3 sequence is CASSSQGGDTEAFF. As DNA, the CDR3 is TGTGCCAGCAGCTCACAGGGAGGGGACACTGAAGCTTTCTTT.

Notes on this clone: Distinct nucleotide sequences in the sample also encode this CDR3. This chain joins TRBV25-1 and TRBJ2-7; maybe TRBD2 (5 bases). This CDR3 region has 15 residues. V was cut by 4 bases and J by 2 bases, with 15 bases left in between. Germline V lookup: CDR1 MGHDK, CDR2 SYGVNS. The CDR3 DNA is TGTGCCAGCAGTGCCCCCGGACTGGCTCCCTACGAGCAGTACTTC. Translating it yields CASSAPGLAPYEQYF.

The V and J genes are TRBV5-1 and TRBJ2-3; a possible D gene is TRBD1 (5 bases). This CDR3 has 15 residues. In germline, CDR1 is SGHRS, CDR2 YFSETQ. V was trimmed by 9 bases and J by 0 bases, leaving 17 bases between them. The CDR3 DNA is TGCGCCACCGGCCAGGGCCCCCAGAGCACAGATACGCAGTATTTT. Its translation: CATGQGPQSTDTQYF.

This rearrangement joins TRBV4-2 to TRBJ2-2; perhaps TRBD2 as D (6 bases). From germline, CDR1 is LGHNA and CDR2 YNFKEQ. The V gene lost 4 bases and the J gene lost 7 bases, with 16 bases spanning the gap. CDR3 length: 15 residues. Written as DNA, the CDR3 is TGTGCCAGCAGCCTGGACCCTGTGGGGGGCGGGGAGCTGTTTTTT. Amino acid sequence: CASSLDPVGGGELFF.